This is a list of T cell receptor beta chains from one sample in a study of cytomegalovirus exposure and HLA in healthy donors. Sequencing was performed with immunoSEQ multiplex PCR; in TCRdb, only in-frame clones are kept and a portion is missing. This sample has about 140,000 clones; roughly four fifths occur once, and the top ten carry 3.4%. The specimen sequenced was PBMCs. Receptors were obtained from a male donor in good health and CMV-seronegative. Each CDR3 is given with its conserved first and last residue. D genes are given only for firm matches. Not every row has a clone size; where given, it reads once, few, many or a size class.

V	size	D	J	DNA	CDR3
TRBV6-5	NA	NA	TRBJ2-3	TGTGCCAGCAGTTACTCGCCCACAGGGAACACAGATACGCAGTATTTT	CASSYSPTGNTDTQYF
TRBV11-2	NA	TRBD2	TRBJ2-7	TGTGCCAGCAGCTTCGGGACTAGCGGCTACGAGCAGTACTTC	CASSFGTSGYEQYF
TRBV29-1	NA	NA	TRBJ2-7	TGCATAAGCAAGTGGGCCTCCTACGAGCAGTACTTC	CISKWASYEQYF
TRBV7-3	NA	NA	TRBJ1-1	TGTGCCAGCAGCCCTGAGGGAGGGAACACTGAAGCTTTCTTT	CASSPEGGNTEAFF
TRBV5-1	NA	TRBD1	TRBJ2-7	TGCGCCAGTTCATGGACAGGGTCCTACGAGCAGTACTTC	CASSWTGSYEQYF
TRBV5-1	NA	TRBD1	TRBJ2-1	TGCGCCAGCAGCTTCTACTTAAGGACAGGGAGCTCCTACAATGAGCAGTTCTTC	CASSFYLRTGSSYNEQFF
TRBV6-5	NA	NA	TRBJ1-1	TGTGCCAGCAGTCCCGAGGCCCGCACTGAAGCTTTCTTT	CASSPEARTEAFF
TRBV6-5	NA	TRBD1	TRBJ1-2	TGTGCCAGCACCGATGACAGGGTCAACGGCTACACCTTC	CASTDDRVNGYTF
TRBV28	NA	TRBD1	TRBJ2-1	TGTGCCAGCAGGACGACAGGGGGAATTAGAAAGCAGTTCTTC	CASRTTGGIRKQFF
TRBV27	NA	NA	TRBJ1-1	TGTGCCAGCAGTTCACTCATGCCGGCTGAAGCTTTCTTT	CASSSLMPAEAFF
TRBV7-2	NA	TRBD2	TRBJ2-1	TGTGCCAGCAGTGGACTAGCGGTCTACAATGAGCAGTTCTTC	CASSGLAVYNEQFF
TRBV5-6	once	NA	TRBJ2-1	TGTGCCAGCAGCTCGGACAGCTTAGACTACAATGAGCAGTTCTTC	CASSSDSLDYNEQFF
TRBV13	once	NA	TRBJ1-2	TGTGCCAGCAGCACCCGGGGAGGCAGAACTCGCTATGGCTACACCTTC	CASSTRGGRTRYGYTF
TRBV5-6	NA	NA	TRBJ1-1	TGTGCCAGCAGCACTCTTTTACAGGGTGACACTGAAGCTTTCTTT	CASSTLLQGDTEAFF
TRBV6-6	NA	NA	TRBJ2-1	TGTGCCAGCAGTTACAGAAGAGCGGAGCTCTACAATGAGCAGTTCTTC	CASSYRRAELYNEQFF
TRBV2	NA	NA	TRBJ2-7	TGTGCCAGCAGTGAATCCACCTACGAGCAGTACTTC	CASSESTYEQYF
TRBV4-2	NA	TRBD2	TRBJ2-5	TGTGCCAGCAGCCCGTGGACTAGCGGGAGGCTCGAGGGTAAAGAGACCCAGTACTTC	CASSPWTSGRLEGKETQYF
TRBV4-2	NA	NA	TRBJ2-2	TGTGCCAGCAGCCGCGGGTCTATAACCGGGGAGCTGTTTTTT	CASSRGSITGELFF
TRBV27	NA	NA	TRBJ1-5	TGTGCCAGCAGTATCCAGGGCAATCAGCCCCAGCATTTT	CASSIQGNQPQHF
TRBV6-6	few	NA	TRBJ2-7	TGTGCCAGCAGTTACTCCCGTCGGGACATAAACTACGAGCAGTACTTC	CASSYSRRDINYEQYF
TRBV4-2	NA	TRBD1	TRBJ2-3	TGTGCCAGCAGCATGCGGGACAGGTCGCTATCGGATACGCAGTATTTT	CASSMRDRSLSDTQYF
TRBV5-6	NA	TRBD2	TRBJ2-7	TGTGCCAGCTCCGGCGGGGGGGCCCAGTTCTACGAGCAGTACTTC	CASSGGGAQFYEQYF
TRBV6-6	NA	NA	TRBJ2-5	TGTGCCAGCAGTTACGGGGGGCAAGAGACCCAGTACTTC	CASSYGGQETQYF
TRBV5-4	few	NA	TRBJ2-5	TGTGCCAGCAGCCTGGACACCGGGGAGACCCAGTACTTC	CASSLDTGETQYF
TRBV6-1	NA	NA	TRBJ2-7	TGTGCCAGCAGTGAATCGCGACTGCAGTACTTC	CASSESRLQYF
TRBV6-5	NA	NA	TRBJ2-3	TGTGCCAGCAGCGACCGGGGTTTCGGAGATACGCAGTATTTT	CASSDRGFGDTQYF
TRBV27	NA	TRBD1	TRBJ2-7	TGTGCCACACGGGACAGCTCCTACGAGCAGTACTTC	CATRDSSYEQYF
TRBV27	NA	TRBD1	TRBJ2-4	TGTGCCAGCAGCCAGACAGGGCCCCTTGAAAACATTCAGTACTTC	CASSQTGPLENIQYF
TRBV12-5	NA	TRBD1	TRBJ2-7	TGTGCTAGTGGTTTTCGTAACCGGGACAGCTCCTACGAGCAGTACTTC	CASGFRNRDSSYEQYF
TRBV7-9	NA	NA	TRBJ2-7	TGTGCCAGCAGCTTACTCACAGGGACTACCAAGTACGAGCAGTACTTC	CASSLLTGTTKYEQYF
TRBV11-2	few	TRBD1	TRBJ2-1	TGTGCCAGCAGCCGGGACAGATACCTAAAGTTCTTC	CASSRDRYLKFF
TRBV13	NA	NA	TRBJ1-5	TGTGCCAGCAGCTTAGCGGGGGGCAATCAGCCCCAGCATTTT	CASSLAGGNQPQHF
TRBV30	NA	NA	TRBJ1-2	TGTGCCTGGATAAAGGCAGGGTACTCCTATGGCTACACCTTC	CAWIKAGYSYGYTF
TRBV19	NA	TRBD1	TRBJ2-6	TGTGCCAGTAGTATCGACAGGGCCTCTGGGGCCAACGTCCTGACTTTC	CASSIDRASGANVLTF
TRBV9	NA	NA	TRBJ1-6	TGTGCCAGCAGCGATTCGTGGGGGCGGAATTCACCCCTCCACTTT	CASSDSWGRNSPLHF
TRBV9	NA	TRBD1	TRBJ1-1	TGTGCCAGCAGCGTAGCTCTAGGACAGGACATTGGGACTGAAGCTTTCTTT	CASSVALGQDIGTEAFF
TRBV6-6	NA	TRBD1	TRBJ2-7	TGTGCCAGCAGTCCAGGGGGTCCAAGCTCCTACGAGCAGTACTTC	CASSPGGPSSYEQYF
TRBV6-6	NA	NA	TRBJ1-1	TGTGCCAGCAGCTGGACTGAATCTGAAGCTTTCTTT	CASSWTESEAFF
TRBV5-1	once	TRBD1	TRBJ1-3	TGCGCCAGCCGCGAGGACAGGGCAGGAAACACCATATATTTT	CASREDRAGNTIYF
TRBV7-9	NA	NA	TRBJ1-1	TGTGCCAGCAGCTCCCCCCGTGAAGCTTTCTTT	CASSSPREAFF
TRBV5-1	NA	TRBD1	TRBJ1-5	TGCGCCAGCAGCCCCGGGACAGGGCCCGGGCAGCCCCAGCATTTT	CASSPGTGPGQPQHF
TRBV28	NA	TRBD1	TRBJ1-2	TGTGCCAGCAGTGGGACAGGGAGGGGGGTGAACTATGGCTACACCTTC	CASSGTGRGVNYGYTF
TRBV9	NA	NA	TRBJ2-5	TGTGCCAGCAGAGGAGGGGAAGAGACCCAGTACTTC	CASRGGEETQYF
TRBV27	NA	NA	TRBJ1-5	TGTGCCAGCAGTTGGGCAGGGCAGGGCAATCAGCCCCAGCATTTT	CASSWAGQGNQPQHF
TRBV28	NA	TRBD1	TRBJ2-7	TGTGCCAGCAGCACTTACCAGGCCGACTGGGACAGGGAGGGGCGGGAGAGGTCCTACGAGCAGTACTTC	CASSTYQADWDREGRERSYEQYF
TRBV4-3	NA	NA	TRBJ2-2	TGCGCCAGCAGCCAAGATATTAATAGCGCGAACACCGGGGAGCTGTTTTTT	CASSQDINSANTGELFF
TRBV4-2	few	TRBD2	TRBJ2-7	TGTGCCAGCAGCCAAGAAGCGACTAGCGGATACTACGAGCAGTACTTC	CASSQEATSGYYEQYF
TRBV2	once	NA	TRBJ2-3	TGTGCCAGCATGGGTGAGAGGGCCCGGGATACGCAGTATTTT	CASMGERARDTQYF
TRBV11-2	NA	TRBD2	TRBJ2-1	TGTGCCAGCAGCTCAGGGCAGGCTAGCGGGGGGACCTTAGGTGAGCAGTTCTTC	CASSSGQASGGTLGEQFF
TRBV29-1	NA	TRBD1	TRBJ1-2	TGCAGCGTTGAAGGGGGGACAGGTCTCATGTCGAGCTACACCTTC	CSVEGGTGLMSSYTF
TRBV2	NA	NA	TRBJ1-1	TGTGCCAGGACCGCCGGAGGGTACACTGAAGCTTTCTTT	CARTAGGYTEAFF
TRBV5-4	NA	TRBD2	TRBJ2-1	TGTGCCAGCAGCTGGGGGGGAGACATATTCTCCTACAATGAGCAGTTCTTC	CASSWGGDIFSYNEQFF
TRBV5-1	NA	TRBD1	TRBJ1-1	TGCGCCAGCAGCCCTCCCGGGACAGGGCCGGACACTGAAGCTTTCTTT	CASSPPGTGPDTEAFF